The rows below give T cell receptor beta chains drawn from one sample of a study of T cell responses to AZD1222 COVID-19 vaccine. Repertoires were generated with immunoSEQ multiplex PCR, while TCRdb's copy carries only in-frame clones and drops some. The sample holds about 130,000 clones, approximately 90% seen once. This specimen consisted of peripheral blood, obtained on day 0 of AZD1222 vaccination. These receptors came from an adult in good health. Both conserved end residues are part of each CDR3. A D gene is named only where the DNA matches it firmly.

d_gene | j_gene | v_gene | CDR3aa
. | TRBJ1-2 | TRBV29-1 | CSVGQGLGYTF
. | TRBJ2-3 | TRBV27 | CASSTRQVTDTQYF
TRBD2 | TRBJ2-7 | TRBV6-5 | CASSITSGMDEQYF
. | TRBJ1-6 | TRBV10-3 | CATGTQSSYNSPLHF
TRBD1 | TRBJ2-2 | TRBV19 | CASIHRQGTTGELFF
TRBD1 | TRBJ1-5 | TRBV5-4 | CASSSDRGQPQHF
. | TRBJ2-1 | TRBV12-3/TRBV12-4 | CASSLATLNEQFF
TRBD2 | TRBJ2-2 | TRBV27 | CASSLSGTSFTGELFF
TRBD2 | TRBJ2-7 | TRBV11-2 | CASSLGLAGREQYF
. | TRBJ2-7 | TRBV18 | CASSPSERPLYEQYF
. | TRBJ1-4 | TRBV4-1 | CASSQDTAFAPEKLFF
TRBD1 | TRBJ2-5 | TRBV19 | CASSPGQFEETQYF
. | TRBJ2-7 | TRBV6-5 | CASSLPGPDYEQYF
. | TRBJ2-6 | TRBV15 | CATSRDLLVRAANSGANVLTF
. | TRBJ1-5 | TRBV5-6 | CASSLAFNQPQHF